Following are 9 T cell receptor beta chains from one sample sequenced in a study of early stage breast cancer tumors. Produced via immunoSEQ multiplex PCR; TCRdb's table is partial and in-frame only. The table has 50,000 or so clones, approximately 83% seen once; the top ten hold around 1.5%. The specimen sequenced was blood. These TCRs come from a person in their fifties with breast cancer.

The chain uses TRBV6-5 and TRBJ2-7; tentatively, D is TRBD2 (6 bases). Trimming cost V 5 bases and J 3 bases, with 11 bases left between them. Germline CDR1 and CDR2: MNHEY and SVGAGI. The CDR3 totals 13 residues. CDR3: CASSIMGGYEQYF. In nucleotides, the CDR3 is TGTGCCAGCAGTATTATGGGGGGCTACGAGCAGTACTTC.

The chain carries TRBV11-3 and TRBJ2-7, with TRBD2 matching 8 bases. Trimming cost V 5 bases and J 6 bases; bases outside gene matches: 6. CDR3 length: 13 amino acids. The germline gives CDR1 SGHNT, CDR2 YENEEA. This CDR3 is CASSPGGGGEQYF. CDR3 DNA: TGTGCCAGCAGCCCCGGGGGGGGCGGCGAGCAGTACTTC. Together with reference TRBV11-3 and TRBJ2-7, the CDR3 gives the full variable domain: EAGVVQSPRYKIIEKKQPVAFWCNPISGHNTLYWYLQNLGQGPELLIRYENEEAVDDSQLPKDRFSAERLKGVDSTLKIQPAELGDSAVYLCASSPGGGGEQYFGPGTRLTVT.

The chain combines TRBV4-1 with TRBJ2-7, with D unclear. The CDR3 has 13 residues. The germline V and J ends were trimmed by 0 bases and 4 bases, with 7 bases remaining between them. From germline, CDR1 is MGHRA and CDR2 YSYEKL. CDR3 protein: CASSQEPRYEQYF. CDR3 in DNA: TGCGCCAGCAGCCAAGAGCCAAGGTACGAGCAGTACTTC.

The chain recombines TRBV5-1 with TRBJ2-5; D is perhaps TRBD1 (5 bases). The CDR3 totals 13 residues. Trimming took 4 bases from V and 5 from J, leaving 12 bases between them. Germline CDR1 is SGHRS and CDR2 is YFSETQ. As DNA, the CDR3 is TGCGCCAGCAGCAAAGAGACAGCGGAGACCCAGTACTTC. Amino acid sequence: CASSKETAETQYF.

This clone was seen a few times. The chain's CDR3 is CASSAGTSDTDTQYF. The CDR3 DNA is TGTGCCAGTAGTGCCGGGACTAGCGACACAGATACGCAGTATTTT. This chain connects TRBV19 to TRBJ2-3, with 10 bases that match TRBD2. CDR1 and CDR2 from the germline V gene are LNHDA and SQIVND (reference sequence). After removal of 5 bases from V and 2 bases from J, the junction contained 4 bases not matched to a gene. The CDR3 is 15 residues long.

The chain has TRBV4-1 and TRBJ1-1; no clear D. The ends were cut back, 0 bases at V and 5 bases at J, with 13 bases in the middle. Germline CDR1 reads MGHRA; CDR2 reads YSYEKL. The CDR3 is 15 residues long. The DNA of the CDR3 is TGCGCCAGCAGCCAAGAGATCCGGGTAAGGACTGAAGCTTTCTTT. It specifies CASSQEIRVRTEAFF.

The chain employs TRBV27 and TRBJ2-3; 13 bases match TRBD2. The CDR3 runs to 15 residues. Losses at the gene ends were 2 bases for V and 7 bases for J; bases not matched to a gene: 3. Germline V gives CDR1 MNHEY, CDR2 SMNVEV (reference sequence). For the CDR3, the DNA is TGTGCCAGCAGTTTAGGGACTAGCGGGATGAATACGCAGTATTTT. It translates to CASSLGTSGMNTQYF.

This chain connects TRBV14 to TRBJ2-3, with 8 bases identical to TRBD2. Germline CDR1 is SGHDN and CDR2 is FVKESK. The J segment lost 2 bases and the V segment lost 4 bases, leaving 8 bases of the junction unmatched. This CDR3 spans 16 amino acids. The CDR3, as DNA: TGTGCCAGCAGCCCGGCCCTAGCGGGTGACACAGATACGCAGTATTTT. Residues: CASSPALAGDTDTQYF.

This chain links TRBV29-1 with TRBJ1-2; D may be TRBD1 (6 bases). This CDR3 contains 15 residues. Trimming cost V 6 bases and J 1 base, with 18 bases left between them. In germline, CDR1 is SQVTM, CDR2 ANQGSEA. CDR3 residues: CSVPLMTGLNYGYTF. The CDR3 DNA sequence: TGCAGCGTGCCGCTCATGACAGGCCTTAACTATGGCTACACCTTC.